Below are 4 T cell receptor beta chains sequenced from a single sample in a study of blood T cell repertoires in COVID-19. Profiled with immunoSEQ multiplex PCR; TCRdb holds only in-frame clones, not every one. The sample has 55,000 to 75,000 clones, 80% to 90% seen once. Sequenced sample: peripheral blood. All receptors come from a human donor in a cohort sampled during active COVID-19.

The rearrangement joins TRBV10-3 to TRBJ2-7; 7 nucleotides line up with TRBD2. From germline, CDR1 is ENHRY and CDR2 SYGVKD. V dropped 6 bases and J dropped 3; count of bases not matched to a gene: 5. CDR3 length equals 13 residues. CDR3 coding DNA: TGTGCCATCAGAATCGCTAGCGGCTACGAGCAGTACTTC. Translated, it gives CAIRIASGYEQYF.

This chain connects TRBV18 to TRBJ2-3, with TRBD2 matching 10 bases. Germline V gene sequence: CDR1 KGHSH, CDR2 LQKENI. This CDR3 region has 15 residues. V lost 5 bases to trimming and J lost 6 bases; unmatched junction nucleotides: 8. The CDR3 sequence: CASSTGTSEGDTQYF. The DNA of the CDR3 is TGTGCCAGCTCAACCGGGACTAGCGAGGGGGATACGCAGTATTTT. The full variable domain, with the rest looked up from reference TRBV18 and TRBJ2-3, is NAGVMQNPRHLVRRRGQEARLRCSPMKGHSHVYWYRQLPEEGLKFMVYLQKENIIDESGMPKERFSAEFPKEGPSILRIQQVVRGDSAAYFCASSTGTSEGDTQYFGPGTRLTVL.

The V and J genes are TRBV24-1 and TRBJ2-1; 16 nucleotides agree with TRBD2. Per germline, CDR1 KGHDR and CDR2 SFDVKD. J was trimmed by 10 bases and V by 2 bases; bases with no gene match: 22. The CDR3 is made up of 22 amino acids. CDR3 bases: TGTGCCACCAGTGATTCCCTTGGACAGGGGAAAGGGGGACTAGCGGGAGGGCCAGAGCAGTTCTTC. Its protein product is CATSDSLGQGKGGLAGGPEQFF.

This chain links TRBV28 with TRBJ2-5; D possibly corresponds to TRBD2 (6 bases). The length of the CDR3 is 15 residues. CDR1 MDHEN and CDR2 SYDVKM come from the germline V gene. V shed 3 bases and J shed 5 bases, with 16 bases lying between them. The CDR3 region has the DNA TGTGCCAGCAGTTTCTGGAGGGAACCGTTGGAGACCCAGTACTTC. Its translation: CASSFWREPLETQYF.